This TCR beta chain was profiled in a study of cytomegalovirus exposure and HLA in healthy donors (dated by TCRdb to about 2017). Looking at the study overall: According to a later analysis, the roughly 120 validation repertoires were produced on the same platform as the 680 or so repertoires of the first cohort. The aim of the study was to test whether cataloging public T cell receptors could identify signatures of past pathogen exposure. To predict cytomegalovirus infection status, the study combined high-throughput TCR immunosequencing, statistical association of individual TCRs with disease status, and machine learning. A separate validation cohort of 100 to 150 different subjects was used in addition to the roughly 620-subject first cohort.

Turning to this clone: Its antigen remains unidentified. The record has no base qualities; no much larger clone is one base away.

Here is what the overall study found, with its caveats: A total of 164 TCR beta chains were listed by the study as associated with cytomegalovirus. Subsequent analysis determined that TCRs grouped into clusters in the first cohort also showed a tendency toward co-occurrence across the roughly 130 validation repertoires, and approximately 93% of cluster scores exceeded 0. The classifier was reported to diagnose cytomegalovirus status with high specificity and sensitivity in both the original cohort and the validation cohort. Most TCR sequences were seen in very few donors, while some public TCRs were found in many individuals. A later analysis lacked HLA typing for the validation cohort, so it scored co-occurrence in that cohort across all 120 or so repertoires. According to the authors, the approach could potentially be generalized to other disease states and immunological phenotypes. In vitro tests confirmed that a few of the cytomegalovirus-associated TCR beta chains recognize cytomegalovirus antigens.

In the germline V gene, CDR1 corresponds to SGDLS and CDR2 to YYNGEE. The CDR3 measures 21 amino acids from cysteine to phenylalanine. The DNA shown is the 63-base CDR3, in frame from base 1. V ends up 0 bases short and J 3 bases short, with an unmatched junction base count of 15. To prepare the library, the immunoSEQ multiplex PCR assay was applied. The paper's processing steps were these. A statistical classification framework was built to diagnose cytomegalovirus status from the catalog of TCR beta chain sequences. Entries here come from immuneACCESS through TCRdb and include only in-frame sequences with V and J called. Some clones fail to appear in such tables; in the studies checked, an unresolved V gene covers under half of the shortfall, and the cause of the remainder is unknown. V, J and clone size are those of that table, while D and trimming were read from the DNA. In all, the sample holds tens of thousands of clones, and around 96% of those were seen once. The ten largest clones capture approximately 1.2% of the sample.

Donors formed part of the validation cohort, which comprised 120 subjects and was distinct from the first cohort of under 750 subjects. This receptor was obtained from a woman in her late teens or twenties in good health and CMV-seronegative. The chain links TRBV9 with TRBJ2-7; 16 middle bases align to TRBD2. Sequences were obtained from PBMCs. The CDR3 protein: CASSVDRGPGLAGGPGYEQYF. Here is the DNA: TGTGCCAGCAGCGTAGACAGGGGACCGGGACTAGCGGGAGGGCCCGGCTACGAGCAGTACTTC.